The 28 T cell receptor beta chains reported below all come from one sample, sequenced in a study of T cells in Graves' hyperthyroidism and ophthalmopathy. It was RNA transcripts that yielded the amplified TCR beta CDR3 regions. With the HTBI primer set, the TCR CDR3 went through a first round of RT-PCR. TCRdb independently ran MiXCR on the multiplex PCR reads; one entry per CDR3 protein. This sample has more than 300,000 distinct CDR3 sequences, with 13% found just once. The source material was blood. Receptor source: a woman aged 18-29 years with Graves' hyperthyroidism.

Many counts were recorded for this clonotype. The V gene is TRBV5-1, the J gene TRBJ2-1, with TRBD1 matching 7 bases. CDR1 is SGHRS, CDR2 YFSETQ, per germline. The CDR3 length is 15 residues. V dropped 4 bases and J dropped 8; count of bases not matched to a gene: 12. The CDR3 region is CASSGSTTGPYEQFF. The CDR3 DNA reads TGCGCCAGCAGCGGATCGACGACAGGGCCTTATGAGCAGTTCTTC.

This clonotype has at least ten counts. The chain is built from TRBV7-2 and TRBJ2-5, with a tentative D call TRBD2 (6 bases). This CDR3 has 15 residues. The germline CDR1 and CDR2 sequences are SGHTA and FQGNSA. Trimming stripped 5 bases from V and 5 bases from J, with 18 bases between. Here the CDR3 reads CASSPRGTFWETQYF. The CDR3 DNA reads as TGTGCCAGCAGCCCACGGGGGACGTTTTGGGAGACCCAGTACTTC.

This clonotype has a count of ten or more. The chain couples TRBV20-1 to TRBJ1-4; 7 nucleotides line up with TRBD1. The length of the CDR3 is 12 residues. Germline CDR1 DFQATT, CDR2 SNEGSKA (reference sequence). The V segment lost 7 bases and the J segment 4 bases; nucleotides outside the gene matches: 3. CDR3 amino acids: CSGQGGNEKLFF. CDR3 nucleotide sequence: TGCAGTGGACAGGGCGGTAATGAAAAACTGTTTTTT.

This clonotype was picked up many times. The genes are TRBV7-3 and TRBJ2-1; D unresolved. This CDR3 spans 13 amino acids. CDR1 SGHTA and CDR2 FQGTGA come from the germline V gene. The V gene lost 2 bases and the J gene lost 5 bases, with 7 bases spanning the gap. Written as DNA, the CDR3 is TGTGCCAGCAGCTTAGGGCAGGACAATGAGCAGTTCTTC. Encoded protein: CASSLGQDNEQFF.

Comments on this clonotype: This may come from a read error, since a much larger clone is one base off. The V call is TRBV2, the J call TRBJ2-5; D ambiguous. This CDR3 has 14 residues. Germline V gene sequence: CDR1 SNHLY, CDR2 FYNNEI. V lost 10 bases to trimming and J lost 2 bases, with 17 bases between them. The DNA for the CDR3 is TGTGCCATCGCCTTCGAGGAACAGCAAGAGACCCAGTACTTC. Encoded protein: CAIAFEEQQETQYF.

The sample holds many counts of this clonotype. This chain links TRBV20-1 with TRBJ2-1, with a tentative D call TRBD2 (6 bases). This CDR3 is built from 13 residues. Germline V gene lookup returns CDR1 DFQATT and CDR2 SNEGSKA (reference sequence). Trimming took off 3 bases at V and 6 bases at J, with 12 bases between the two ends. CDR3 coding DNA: TGCAGTGCTAGCGGGAGCGCTTCCAATGAGCAGTTCTTC. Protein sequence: CSASGSASNEQFF.

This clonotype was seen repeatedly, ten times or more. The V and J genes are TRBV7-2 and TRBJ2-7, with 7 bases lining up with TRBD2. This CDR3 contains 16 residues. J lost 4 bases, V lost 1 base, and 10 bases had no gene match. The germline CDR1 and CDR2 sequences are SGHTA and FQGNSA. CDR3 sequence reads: CASSLGKAGTLYEQYF. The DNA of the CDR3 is TGTGCCAGCAGCTTAGGTAAAGCGGGAACCTTATACGAGCAGTACTTC. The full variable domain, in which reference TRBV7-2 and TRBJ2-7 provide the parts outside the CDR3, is GAGVSQSPSNKVTEKGKDVELRCDPISGHTALYWYRQSLGQGLEFLIYFQGNSAPDKSGLPSDRFSAERTGGSVSTLTIQRTQQEDSAVYLCASSLGKAGTLYEQYFGPGTRLTVT.

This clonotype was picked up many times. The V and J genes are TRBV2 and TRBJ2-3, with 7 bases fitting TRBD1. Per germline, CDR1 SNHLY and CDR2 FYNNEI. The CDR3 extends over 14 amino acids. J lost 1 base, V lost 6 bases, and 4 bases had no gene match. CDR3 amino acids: CASSRDSGTDTQYF. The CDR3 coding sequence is TGTGCCAGCAGCAGGGACAGCGGCACAGATACGCAGTATTTT.

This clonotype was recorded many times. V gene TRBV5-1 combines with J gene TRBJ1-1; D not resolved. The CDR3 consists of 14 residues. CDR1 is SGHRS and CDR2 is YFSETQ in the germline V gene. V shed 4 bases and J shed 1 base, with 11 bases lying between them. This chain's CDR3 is CASSHGTENTEAFF. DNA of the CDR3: TGCGCCAGCAGCCATGGAACAGAGAACACTGAAGCTTTCTTT.

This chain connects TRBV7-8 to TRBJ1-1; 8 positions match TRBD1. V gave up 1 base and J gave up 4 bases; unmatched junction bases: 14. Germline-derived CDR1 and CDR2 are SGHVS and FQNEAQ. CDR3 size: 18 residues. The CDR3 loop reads CASSLVRFGQGASTEAFF. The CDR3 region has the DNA TGTGCCAGCAGCTTAGTCCGGTTTGGGCAGGGGGCTAGCACTGAAGCTTTCTTT.

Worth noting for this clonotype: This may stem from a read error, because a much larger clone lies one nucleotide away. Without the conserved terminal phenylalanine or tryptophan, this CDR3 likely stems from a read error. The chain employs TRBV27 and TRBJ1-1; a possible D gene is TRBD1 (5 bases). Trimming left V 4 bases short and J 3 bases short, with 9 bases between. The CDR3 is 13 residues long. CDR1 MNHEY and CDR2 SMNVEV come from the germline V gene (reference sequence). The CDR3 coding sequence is TGTGCCAGCAGTTGGGTAGGGGACACTGAAGCTTTCCTT. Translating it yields CASSWVGDTEAFL.

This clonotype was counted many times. The CDR3 loop is CASSGLHRDREGEGYGYTF. As DNA, the CDR3 is TGTGCCAGCAGCGGACTCCACCGGGACAGGGAGGGTGAGGGCTATGGCTACACCTTC. J is TRBJ1-2 and V is TRBV9; TRBD1 matches 9 bases. This CDR3 has 19 residues. Germline lookup yields CDR1 SGDLS and CDR2 YYNGEE. V lost 3 bases to trimming and J lost 4 bases; unmatched junction nucleotides: 19.

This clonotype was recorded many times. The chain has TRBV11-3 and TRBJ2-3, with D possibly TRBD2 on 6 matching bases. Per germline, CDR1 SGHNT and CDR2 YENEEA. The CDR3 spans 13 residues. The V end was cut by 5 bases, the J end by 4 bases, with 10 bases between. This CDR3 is CASSRTGADTQYF. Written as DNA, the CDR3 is TGTGCCAGCAGCCGAACGGGGGCAGATACGCAGTATTTT.

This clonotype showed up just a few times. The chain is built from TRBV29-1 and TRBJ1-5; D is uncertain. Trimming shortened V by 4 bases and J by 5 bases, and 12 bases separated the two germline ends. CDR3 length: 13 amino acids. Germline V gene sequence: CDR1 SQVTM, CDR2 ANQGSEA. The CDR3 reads CSVGPNRDQPQHF. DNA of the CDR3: TGCAGCGTTGGGCCGAATCGGGATCAGCCCCAGCATTTT. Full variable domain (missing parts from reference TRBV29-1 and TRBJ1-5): SAVISQKPSRDICQRGTSLTIQCQVDSQVTMMFWYRQQPGQSLTLIATANQGSEATYESGFVIDKFPISRPNLTFSTLTVSNMSPEDSSIYLCSVGPNRDQPQHFGDGTRLSIL.

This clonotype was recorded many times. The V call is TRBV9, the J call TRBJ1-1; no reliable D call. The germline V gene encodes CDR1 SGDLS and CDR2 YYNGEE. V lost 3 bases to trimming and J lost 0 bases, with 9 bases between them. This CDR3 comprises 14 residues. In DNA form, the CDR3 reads TGTGCCAGCAGCGCCGAAGCCTTGAACACTGAAGCTTTCTTT. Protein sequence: CASSAEALNTEAFF.

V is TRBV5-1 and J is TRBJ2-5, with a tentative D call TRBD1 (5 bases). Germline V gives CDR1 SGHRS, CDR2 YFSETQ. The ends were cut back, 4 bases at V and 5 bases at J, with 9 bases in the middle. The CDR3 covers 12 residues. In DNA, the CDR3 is TGCGCCAGCAGCCAGGGCATGGAGACCCAGTACTTC. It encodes CASSQGMETQYF. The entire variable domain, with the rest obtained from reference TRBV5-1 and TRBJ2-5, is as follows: KAGVTQTPRYLIKTRGQQVTLSCSPISGHRSVSWYQQTPGQGLQFLFEYFSETQRNKGNFPGRFSGRQFSNSRSEMNVSTLELGDSALYLCASSQGMETQYFGPGTRLLVL.

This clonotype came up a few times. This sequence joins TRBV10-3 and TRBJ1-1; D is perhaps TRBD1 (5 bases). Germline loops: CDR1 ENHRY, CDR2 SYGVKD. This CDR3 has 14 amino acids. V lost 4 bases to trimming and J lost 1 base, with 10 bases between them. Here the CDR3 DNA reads TGTGCCATCAGTGTGGGGGGTTCGAACACTGAAGCTTTCTTT. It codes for CAISVGGSNTEAFF.

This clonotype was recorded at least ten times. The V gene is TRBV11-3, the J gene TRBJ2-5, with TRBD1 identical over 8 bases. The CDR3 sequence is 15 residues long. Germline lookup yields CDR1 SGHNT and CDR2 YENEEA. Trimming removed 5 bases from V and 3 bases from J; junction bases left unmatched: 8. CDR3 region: CASSPGGQVEETQYF. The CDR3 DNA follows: TGTGCCAGCAGCCCCGGGGGACAGGTGGAAGAGACCCAGTACTTC.

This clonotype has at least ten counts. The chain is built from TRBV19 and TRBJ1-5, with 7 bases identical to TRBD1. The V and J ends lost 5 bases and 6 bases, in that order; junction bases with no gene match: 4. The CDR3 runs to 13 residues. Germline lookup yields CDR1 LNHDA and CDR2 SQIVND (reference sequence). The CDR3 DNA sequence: TGTGCCAGTAGTCAGGGGGTCGGTCAGCCCCAGCATTTT. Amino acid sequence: CASSQGVGQPQHF.

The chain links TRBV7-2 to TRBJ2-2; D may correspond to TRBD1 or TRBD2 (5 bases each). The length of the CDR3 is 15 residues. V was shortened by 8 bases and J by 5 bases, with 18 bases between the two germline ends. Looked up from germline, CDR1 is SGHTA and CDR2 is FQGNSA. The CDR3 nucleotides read TGTGCCAGCCTCCGGGGCGGACCAACGACCGGGGAGCTGTTTTTT. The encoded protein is CASLRGGPTTGELFF. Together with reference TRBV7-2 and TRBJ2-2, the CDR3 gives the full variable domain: GAGVSQSPSNKVTEKGKDVELRCDPISGHTALYWYRQSLGQGLEFLIYFQGNSAPDKSGLPSDRFSAERTGGSVSTLTIQRTQQEDSAVYLCASLRGGPTTGELFFGEGSRLTVL.

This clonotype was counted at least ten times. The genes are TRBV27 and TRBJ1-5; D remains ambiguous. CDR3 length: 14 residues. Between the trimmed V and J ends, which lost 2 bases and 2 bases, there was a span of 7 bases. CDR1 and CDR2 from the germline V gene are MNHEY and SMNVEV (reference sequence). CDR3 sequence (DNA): TGTGCCAGCAGTTTAGAGGGTCGCAATCAGCCCCAGCATTTT. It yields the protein CASSLEGRNQPQHF.

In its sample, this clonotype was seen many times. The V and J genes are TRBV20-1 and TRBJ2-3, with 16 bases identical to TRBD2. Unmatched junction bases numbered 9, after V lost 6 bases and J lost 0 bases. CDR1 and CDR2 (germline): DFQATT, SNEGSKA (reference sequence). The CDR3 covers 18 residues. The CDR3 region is CSAAGLAGGGSSTDTQYF. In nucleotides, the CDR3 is TGCAGTGCGGCGGGACTAGCGGGAGGGGGTTCTAGCACAGATACGCAGTATTTT.

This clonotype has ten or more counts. In DNA, the CDR3 is TGTGCCAGCAGTCCGTTACACTCTGGGGCCAACGTCCTGACTTTC. Translation gives CASSPLHSGANVLTF. This sequence joins TRBV11-2 and TRBJ2-6; no firm D call. The CDR3 consists of 15 residues. The V and J ends lost 6 bases and 0 bases respectively, with 9 bases between them. Germline CDR1 SGHAT, CDR2 FQNNGV.

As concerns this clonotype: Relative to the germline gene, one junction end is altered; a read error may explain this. CDR3 region: CATSIGSQRRHF. The CDR3 DNA reads TGTGCCACCAGTATTGGCAGTCAGCGCCGGCATTTT. This chain uses TRBV28 with TRBJ1-5; the D is unclear. Germline CDR1 is MDHEN and CDR2 is SYDVKM. The CDR3 spans 12 residues. Filled out from reference TRBV28 and TRBJ1-5, the complete variable domain reads DVKVTQSSRYLVKRTGEKVFLECVQDMDHENMFWYRQDPGLGLRLIYFSYDVKMKEKGDIPEGYSVSREKKERFSLILESASTNQTSMYLCATSIGSQRRHFGDGTRLSIL.

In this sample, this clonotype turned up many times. Here the CDR3 reads CASSPAQGMRNEQFF. DNA for the CDR3: TGTGCCAGCAGCCCAGCGCAGGGGATGAGGAATGAGCAGTTCTTC. J is TRBJ2-1 and V is TRBV12-3 or TRBV12-4, with D tentatively TRBD1 (6 bases). V was clipped by 6 bases and J by 7 bases, with 19 bases between them. CDR3 size: 15 residues.

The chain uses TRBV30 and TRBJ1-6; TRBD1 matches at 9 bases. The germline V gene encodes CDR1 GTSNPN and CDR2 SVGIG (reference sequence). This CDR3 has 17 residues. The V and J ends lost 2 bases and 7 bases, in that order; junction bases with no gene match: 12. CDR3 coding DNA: TGTGCCTGGAGTATAAAGACAGGGGGTATTAAGAATTCACCCCTCCACTTT. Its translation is CAWSIKTGGIKNSPLHF.

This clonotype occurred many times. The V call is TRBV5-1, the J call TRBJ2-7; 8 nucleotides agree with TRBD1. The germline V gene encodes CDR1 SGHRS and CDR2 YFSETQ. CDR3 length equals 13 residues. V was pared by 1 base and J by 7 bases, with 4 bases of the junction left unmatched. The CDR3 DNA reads TGCGCCAGCAGCTTGACAGGGGGTTGGGAGCAGTACTTC. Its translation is CASSLTGGWEQYF.

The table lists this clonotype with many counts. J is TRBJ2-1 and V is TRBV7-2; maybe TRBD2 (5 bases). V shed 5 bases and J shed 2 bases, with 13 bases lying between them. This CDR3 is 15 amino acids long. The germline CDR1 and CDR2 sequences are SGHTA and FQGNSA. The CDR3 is CASSPWTQTYNEQFF. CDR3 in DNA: TGTGCCAGCAGCCCCTGGACTCAAACCTACAATGAGCAGTTCTTC.